This T cell receptor (beta chain) comes out of a study of T cells in Graves' hyperthyroidism and ophthalmopathy. Across the study: At the time of initial diagnosis and before any treatment, peripheral blood was collected. Whole-study results and caveats: The authors' 13 V-J model separated ophthalmopathy from stable hyperthyroidism. Blood also carried most thyroid clonotypes expanded above 0.001.

RNA transcripts yielded amplified TCR beta CDR3 regions. A first-round RT-PCR of the TCR CDR3 used the HTBI primer set. TCRdb used MiXCR to reprocess the multiplex PCR reads, holding one entry per CDR3 protein. The repertoire holds more than 550,000 distinct CDR3 sequences, approximately 15% seen once, with 15% to 19% in the top ten. V shed 2 bases and J 4 bases; nucleotides not matched to a gene: 16. Germline V gene lookup returns CDR1 SQVTM and CDR2 ANQGSEA. The CDR3 covers 19 residues. This clonotype has just a few counts. Its specificity is not known. This chain joins TRBV29-1 and TRBJ2-3, with 12 bases that match TRBD2. Sequencing was carried out using blood. This receptor was identified in a man aged 50 to 60 with Graves' hyperthyroidism. CDR3 protein: CSVEKFPPRLAGESDTQYF. Written as DNA, the CDR3 is TGCAGCGTTGAAAAATTTCCCCCCCGACTAGCGGGAGAGTCAGATACGCAGTATTTT.